This T cell receptor beta chain was recorded in a study of blood T cell repertoires in COVID-19. For the study at large: COVID-19 samples, acute and convalescent, were from the United States, Italy and Spain. T cells, B-cell-depleted T cells, or PBMCs supplied cDNA or gDNA.

Method: immunoSEQ multiplex PCR; TCRdb's copy keeps in-frame clones and lacks some. The profile shows around 71,000 clones, roughly 80% of them singletons. J lost 0 bases, V lost 0 bases, and 7 bases had no gene match. The CDR3 covers 17 residues. CDR1 is SGHRS, CDR2 YFSETQ, per germline. This sequence joins TRBV5-1 and TRBJ2-3, with 7 nucleotides matching TRBD2. The sequenced sample consisted of peripheral blood. This sequence was found in a man in his 70s with acute or convalescent COVID-19. DNA for the CDR3: TGCGCCAGCAGCTTGGTACTAGCGTCAGCTAGCACAGATACGCAGTATTTT. It encodes CASSLVLASASTDTQYF. The full variable domain, completed using reference TRBV5-1 and TRBJ2-3, is KAGVTQTPRYLIKTRGQQVTLSCSPISGHRSVSWYQQTPGQGLQFLFEYFSETQRNKGNFPGRFSGRQFSNSRSEMNVSTLELGDSALYLCASSLVLASASTDTQYFGPGTRLTVL.